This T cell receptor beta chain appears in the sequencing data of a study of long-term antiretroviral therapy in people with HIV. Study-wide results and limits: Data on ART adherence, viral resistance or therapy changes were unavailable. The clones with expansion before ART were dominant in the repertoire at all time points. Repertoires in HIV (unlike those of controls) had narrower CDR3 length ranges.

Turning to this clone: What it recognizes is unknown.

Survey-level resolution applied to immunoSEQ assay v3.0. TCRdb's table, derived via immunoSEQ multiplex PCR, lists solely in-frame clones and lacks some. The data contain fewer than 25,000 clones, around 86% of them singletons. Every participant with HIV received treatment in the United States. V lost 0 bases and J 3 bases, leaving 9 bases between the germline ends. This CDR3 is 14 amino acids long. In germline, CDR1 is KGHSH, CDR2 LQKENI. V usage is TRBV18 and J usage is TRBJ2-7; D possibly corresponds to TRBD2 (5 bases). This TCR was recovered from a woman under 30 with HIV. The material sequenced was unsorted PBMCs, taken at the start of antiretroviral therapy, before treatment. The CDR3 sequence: CASSPPRASYEQYF. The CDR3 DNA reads TGTGCCAGCTCACCACCGAGGGCCAGCTACGAGCAGTACTTC.